Listed below are T cell receptor beta chains from one sample, sequenced in a study of neurological immune-mediated disorders. TCRdb re-called the 5' RACE reads through MiXCR, storing one row per CDR3 protein. The sample records more than 100,000 distinct CDR3 sequences, 10% to 11% being singletons. Material for sequencing was PBMCs. The origin of the receptors is a female donor with HTLV-1-associated myelopathy (HAM/TSP). Each CDR3 is given with its conserved first and last residue. The order of the fields is J gene, V gene, clone size, D gene, CDR3 DNA, CDR3 protein. D genes are given only for firm matches. Size values are once, few and many counts, or a class for expanded clones, and some rows have none.

J: TRBJ2-2
V: TRBV6-5
size: NA
D: TRBD1
DNA: TGTGCCAGCACCCTCGGACAGGGGAACACCGGGGAGCTGTTTTTT
CDR3: CASTLGQGNTGELFF

J: TRBJ1-6
V: TRBV27
size: many
D: NA
DNA: TGTGCCAGCAGTTTCAGCTCCTATAATTCACCCCTCCACTTT
CDR3: CASSFSSYNSPLHF

J: TRBJ1-4
V: TRBV10-3
size: many
D: TRBD1
DNA: TGTGCCATCAGTGGCGGGACAGGTGAAAAACTGTTTTTT
CDR3: CAISGGTGEKLFF

J: TRBJ2-5
V: TRBV12-3/TRBV12-4
size: few
D: NA
DNA: TGTGCCAGCAGGCAAGGAGAGACCCAGTACTTC
CDR3: CASRQGETQYF

J: TRBJ1-2
V: TRBV5-1
size: many
D: TRBD1
DNA: TGCGCCAGCAGCCAGGGGACAGGGACAGGCTATGGCTACACCTTC
CDR3: CASSQGTGTGYGYTF

J: TRBJ2-7
V: TRBV4-1
size: many
D: NA
DNA: TGCGCCAGCAGCCAAGATTTATATAGCGCAGGGTTTGACGAGCAGTACTTC
CDR3: CASSQDLYSAGFDEQYF

J: TRBJ2-7
V: TRBV13
size: many
D: NA
DNA: TGTGCCAGCAGCTCGCCTGGGCGGACCTCCTACGAGCAGTACTTC
CDR3: CASSSPGRTSYEQYF

J: TRBJ1-4
V: TRBV20-1
size: many
D: NA
DNA: TGCAGTGCTCCAAGGGCCGGCCGACCTTGGGCTAATGAAAAACTGTTTTTT
CDR3: CSAPRAGRPWANEKLFF

J: TRBJ2-1
V: TRBV5-1
size: many
D: NA
DNA: TGCGCCAGCAGCTTCCGCGGGGTGGAGGATGAGCAGTTCTTC
CDR3: CASSFRGVEDEQFF

J: TRBJ2-2
V: TRBV20-1
size: many
D: NA
DNA: TGCAGTGCTAGAGCTGCGGGGTTGTCCTCCACCGGGGAGCTGTTTTTT
CDR3: CSARAAGLSSTGELFF

J: TRBJ2-3
V: TRBV20-1
size: NA
D: TRBD2
DNA: TGCAGTGCTAGAGGCGTAGGAGCGGGGGGGCCCACAGATACGCAGTATTTT
CDR3: CSARGVGAGGPTDTQYF

J: TRBJ2-4
V: TRBV20-1
size: many
D: TRBD1
DNA: TGCAGTGCTTACACAGGGGGCTCCAAAAACATTCAGTACTTC
CDR3: CSAYTGGSKNIQYF

J: TRBJ2-1
V: TRBV20-1
size: many
D: NA
DNA: TGCAGTGCCGATAAAGTGGGGGTGAATGAGCAGTTCTTC
CDR3: CSADKVGVNEQFF

J: TRBJ2-2
V: TRBV12-5
size: few
D: TRBD1
DNA: TGTGCTAGTGGCCGTACAGGGGCCGACACCGGGGAGCTGTTTTTT
CDR3: CASGRTGADTGELFF

J: TRBJ2-3
V: TRBV3-1
size: many
D: TRBD2
DNA: TGTGCCAGCAGCCAAGGACTAGCGGGGGGGCGAAGCACAGATACGCAGTATTTT
CDR3: CASSQGLAGGRSTDTQYF

J: TRBJ2-7
V: TRBV5-5
size: many
D: NA
DNA: TGTGCCAGCGACTCCTTGCAAGGGGGGCTCTCCTACGAGCAGTACTTC
CDR3: CASDSLQGGLSYEQYF

J: TRBJ2-5
V: TRBV28
size: many
D: NA
DNA: TGTGCCAGCAGAAAAAACGCTGGGGCAGGCCAAGAGACCCAGTACTTC
CDR3: CASRKNAGAGQETQYF

J: TRBJ1-6
V: TRBV5-1
size: NA
D: NA
DNA: TGCGCCAGCAGCTTGAACAGGGCTTACAATTCACCCCTCCACTTT
CDR3: CASSLNRAYNSPLHF

J: TRBJ1-4
V: TRBV20-1
size: many
D: TRBD1
DNA: TGCAGTGCTACGGACAGGGCTAATGAAAAACTGTTTTTT
CDR3: CSATDRANEKLFF

J: TRBJ1-1
V: TRBV28
size: many
D: NA
DNA: TGTGCCAGCAGCTCCCTGGGACATGGTTACACTGAAGCTTTCTTT
CDR3: CASSSLGHGYTEAFF